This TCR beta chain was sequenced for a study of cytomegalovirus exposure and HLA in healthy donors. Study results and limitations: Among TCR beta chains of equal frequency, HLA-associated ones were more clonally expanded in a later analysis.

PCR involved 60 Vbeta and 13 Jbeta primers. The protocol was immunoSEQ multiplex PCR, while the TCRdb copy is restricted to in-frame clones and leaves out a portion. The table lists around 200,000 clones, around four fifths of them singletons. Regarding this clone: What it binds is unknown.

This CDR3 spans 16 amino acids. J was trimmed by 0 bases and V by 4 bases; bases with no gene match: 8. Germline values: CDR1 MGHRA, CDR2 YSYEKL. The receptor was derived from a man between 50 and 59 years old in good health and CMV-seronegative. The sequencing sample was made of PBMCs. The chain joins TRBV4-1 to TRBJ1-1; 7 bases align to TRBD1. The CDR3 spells CASSRSPGQMNTEAFF. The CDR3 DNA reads TGCGCCAGCAGCCGCTCTCCGGGACAGATGAACACTGAAGCTTTCTTT.